Below, 9 T cell receptor beta chains from the same sample are listed, as sequenced in a study of T cell clones after liver transplantation. The data were produced by immunoSEQ multiplex PCR, yet TCRdb's version contains in-frame clones alone and is incomplete. The table has roughly 80,000 clones, 65% to 85% seen once. The starting material was CD4+ T cells from blood, obtained around 45 months after liver transplant. The receptor set was obtained from a human patient who received a liver transplant. T cells may partly derive from the graft donor.

This clone was seen only once. CDR3 nucleotide sequence: TGTGCCAGCTCACCTGGTTGGACTAGCGGGAGGCGGATCTACAATGAGCAGTTCTTC. Its translation: CASSPGWTSGRRIYNEQFF. The rearrangement joins TRBV18 to TRBJ2-1; 14 nucleotides agree with TRBD2. V shed 3 bases, J shed 3 bases, and the junction held 10 bases outside the gene matches. CDR1 and CDR2 from the germline V gene are KGHSH and LQKENI. The CDR3 loop spans 19 amino acids.

The chain joins TRBV6-5 to TRBJ2-5, with 9 bases matching TRBD1. With 4 bases clipped from V and 3 bases from J, the junction kept 3 bases outside the gene matches. This CDR3 contains 14 residues. Germline V gene data show CDR1 as MNHEY and CDR2 as SVGAGI. Here the CDR3 reads CASSSGTGKETQYF. The CDR3, as DNA: TGTGCCAGCAGTTCCGGGACAGGGAAAGAGACCCAGTACTTC.

V gene TRBV27 combines with J gene TRBJ2-7, with no clear D. CDR1 is MNHEY, CDR2 SMNVEV, per germline (reference sequence). This CDR3 is 14 amino acids long. Between the trimmed V and J ends, which lost 1 base and 6 bases, there was a span of 13 bases. This chain's CDR3 is CASSLLGSEAEQYF. In DNA form, the CDR3 reads TGTGCCAGCAGTTTATTAGGCAGCGAGGCCGAGCAGTACTTC.

This chain joins TRBV11-2 and TRBJ2-1, with D possibly called TRBD1 or TRBD2 (5 bases each). This CDR3 spans 14 amino acids. The germline CDR1 and CDR2 sequences are SGHAT and FQNNGV. The V end lost 3 bases, the J end lost 6 bases, and 12 bases lay between the germline ends. For the CDR3, the DNA is TGTGCCAGCAGCTTGGGGCGGGCCCTCAATGAGCAGTTCTTC. Amino acid sequence: CASSLGRALNEQFF.

The chain has TRBV4-1 and TRBJ1-2; 9 positions match TRBD1. The CDR3 totals 17 residues. The J segment lost 0 bases and the V segment lost 4 bases, leaving 9 bases of the junction unmatched. In germline, CDR1 is MGHRA, CDR2 YSYEKL. The CDR3 sequence: CASSPSVQGASNYGYTF. The DNA for the CDR3 is TGCGCCAGCAGCCCCTCGGTACAGGGGGCTTCTAACTATGGCTACACCTTC.

The chain links TRBV15 to TRBJ1-2, with TRBD1 identical over 9 bases. V lost 3 bases and J lost 0; bases outside the gene matches: 2. The V gene's germline CDR1 is LNHNV and CDR2 YYDKDF (reference sequence). The CDR3 spans 15 residues. CDR3 nucleotides: TGTGCCACCAGCAGTCGGGACAGGGCTAACTATGGCTACACCTTC. Translation gives CATSSRDRANYGYTF.

This clone occurred once. The V call is TRBV5-1, the J call TRBJ2-7; D uncertain. V lost 0 bases, J lost 7 bases, and 23 bases lay in between. This CDR3 spans 17 amino acids. Germline V gene lookup returns CDR1 SGHRS and CDR2 YFSETQ. The CDR3 sequence: CASSLEGRGYTYGEQYF. Written as DNA, the CDR3 is TGCGCCAGCAGCTTGGAAGGTAGAGGATACACTTACGGAGAGCAGTACTTC.

The rearrangement joins TRBV27 to TRBJ1-1; D perhaps matches TRBD1 (5 bases). The length of the CDR3 is 15 residues. Germline V gene data show CDR1 as MNHEY and CDR2 as SMNVEV (reference sequence). Trimming stripped 6 bases from V and 6 bases from J, with 20 bases between. This CDR3 is CASSPMNRSPPEAFF. As DNA, the CDR3 is TGTGCCAGCAGCCCTATGAACAGGAGTCCTCCTGAAGCTTTCTTT.

The rearrangement links TRBV6-5 to TRBJ1-1, with 7 positions matching TRBD1. Germline CDR1 MNHEY, CDR2 SVGAGI. After removal of 6 bases from V and 6 bases from J, the junction contained 10 bases not matched to a gene. The CDR3 has 14 amino acids. The CDR3 bases are TGTGCCAGCAGCTCGCGAATACAGGGGTCTGAAGCTTTCTTT. Its translation: CASSSRIQGSEAFF.